The subject of this entry is one T cell receptor beta chain. Its antigen is as yet unknown. The donor population consisted of healthy HIV-negative adults with no recent acute infections or vaccinations. Adults of Caucasian background living in Nashville, Tennessee made up all donors. Sequencing was performed with immunoSEQ multiplex PCR; in TCRdb, only in-frame clones are kept and a portion is missing. The sample contains under 2,500,000 clones, roughly 95% of which appear only once. This sample was included in a study of shared clonotypes between healthy human individuals. The study, taken as a whole, reports: Larger richness was generally estimated for naive than memory subsets.

V lost 0 bases and J 1 base, leaving 17 bases between the germline ends. The CDR3 has 17 amino acids. Germline lookup yields CDR1 SGHRS and CDR2 YFSETQ. The receptor was isolated from a young man in good health. The sequenced material came from naive CD4+ T cells sorted from blood. Subset described: CD45RA+ positively selected. V and J are TRBV5-1 and TRBJ2-7, with D possibly being TRBD1 (6 bases). The CDR3 sequence: CASSLGGTLLLSYEQYF. The CDR3 nucleotides are TGCGCCAGCAGCTTGGGGGGGACACTATTACTTTCCTACGAGCAGTACTTC.